A few counts support the clone carrying this TCR delta chain. The amino acid sequence in TCRdb belongs to a much larger clone and departs from this DNA's translation at residue 6, likely a sequencing read error; the sequence shown is translated from the DNA. CDR3 length equals 19 residues. J was trimmed by 0 bases and V by 3 bases; bases with no gene match: 12. Germline values: CDR1 GEAIGNYY, CDR2 EKD. This entry is derived from a study of gamma-delta T cells after stem cell transplantation. TCRdb reran clone calling via CATT on the RT-PCR reads. This table has 1,400 or so delta-chain clones, around 13% appearing once.

V usage is TRDV2 and J usage is TRDJ1; 13 positions match TRDD3. Sequencing was done on a sample of gamma-delta T cells. This clonotype originated in a human donor. It is not recorded whose cells these are; they may come from a transplant donor. CDR3 nucleotides: TGTGCCTGTGACGCTGGACTGGGGGATACGTTGGGTAACACCGATAAACTCATCTTT. This encodes CACDAGLGDTLGNTDKLIF.